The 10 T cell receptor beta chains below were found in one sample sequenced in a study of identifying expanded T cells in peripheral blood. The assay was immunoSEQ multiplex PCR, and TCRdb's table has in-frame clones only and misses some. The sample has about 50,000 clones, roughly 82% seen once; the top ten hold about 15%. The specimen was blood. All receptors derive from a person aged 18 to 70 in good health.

The chain's CDR3 is CASSLTAAWGDGYTF. The CDR3 nucleotides are TGTGCCAGCAGTTTAACGGCAGCTTGGGGGGATGGCTACACCTTC. The chain couples TRBV28 to TRBJ1-2, with D perhaps matching TRBD1 (5 bases). V was clipped by 2 bases and J by 6 bases, with 16 bases between them. Per the germline V gene, CDR1 is MDHEN and CDR2 is SYDVKM. This CDR3 has 15 amino acids.

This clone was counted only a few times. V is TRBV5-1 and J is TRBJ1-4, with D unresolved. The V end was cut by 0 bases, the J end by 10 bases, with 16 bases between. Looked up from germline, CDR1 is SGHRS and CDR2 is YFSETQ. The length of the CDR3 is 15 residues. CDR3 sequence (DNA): TGCGCCAGCAGCTTGGTACCCGAAGGCCTGAGAAAACTGTTTTTT. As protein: CASSLVPEGLRKLFF. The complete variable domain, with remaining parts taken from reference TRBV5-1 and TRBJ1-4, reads KAGVTQTPRYLIKTRGQQVTLSCSPISGHRSVSWYQQTPGQGLQFLFEYFSETQRNKGNFPGRFSGRQFSNSRSEMNVSTLELGDSALYLCASSLVPEGLRKLFFGSGTQLSVL.

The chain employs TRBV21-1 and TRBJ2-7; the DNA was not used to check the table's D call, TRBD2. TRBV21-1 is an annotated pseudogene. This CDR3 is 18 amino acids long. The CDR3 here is CASSKALLALPSSYEQYV. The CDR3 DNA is TGTGCCAGCAGCAAAGCGCTTTTGGCGCTCCCTAGCTCCTACGAGCAGTACGTC.

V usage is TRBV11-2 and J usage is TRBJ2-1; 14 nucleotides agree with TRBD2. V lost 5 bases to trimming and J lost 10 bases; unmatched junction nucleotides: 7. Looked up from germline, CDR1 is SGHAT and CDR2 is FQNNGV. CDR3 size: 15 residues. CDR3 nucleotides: TGTGCCAGCAGCGTGACTAGCGGGGGGGCCGAAGAGCAGTTCTTC. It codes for CASSVTSGGAEEQFF.

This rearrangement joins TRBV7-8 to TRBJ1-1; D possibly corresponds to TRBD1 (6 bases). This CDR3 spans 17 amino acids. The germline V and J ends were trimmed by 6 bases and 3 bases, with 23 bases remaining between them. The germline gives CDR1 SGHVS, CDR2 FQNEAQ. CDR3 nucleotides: TGTGCCAGCAGTAAGGGGATAGGTAATGAGGGGGACACTGAAGCTTTCTTT. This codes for CASSKGIGNEGDTEAFF.

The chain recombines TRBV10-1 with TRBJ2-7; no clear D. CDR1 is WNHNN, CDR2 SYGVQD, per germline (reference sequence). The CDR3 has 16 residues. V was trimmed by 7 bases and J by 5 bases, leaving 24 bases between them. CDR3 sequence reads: CASTETWPPRGDEQYV. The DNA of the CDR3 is TGCGCCAGCACCGAGACTTGGCCGCCTCGTGGGGACGAGCAGTACGTC.

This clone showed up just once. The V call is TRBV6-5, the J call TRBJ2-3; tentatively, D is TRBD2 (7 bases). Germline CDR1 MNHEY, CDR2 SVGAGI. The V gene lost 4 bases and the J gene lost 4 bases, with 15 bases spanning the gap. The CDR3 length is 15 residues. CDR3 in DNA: TGTGCCAGCAGTTCGTGGGGGGGCCTGGCAGATACGCAGTATTTT. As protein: CASSSWGGLADTQYF.

In DNA form, the CDR3 reads TGCAGCGTCGGACAGGGAGGGAACATTCAGTACTTC. This codes for CSVGQGGNIQYF. This chain links TRBV29-1 with TRBJ2-4; TRBD1 is a possible D gene (8 bases). Deletions cut 6 bases from V and 7 bases from J, with 13 bases between. Germline loops: CDR1 SQVTM, CDR2 ANQGSEA. This CDR3 region has 12 residues.

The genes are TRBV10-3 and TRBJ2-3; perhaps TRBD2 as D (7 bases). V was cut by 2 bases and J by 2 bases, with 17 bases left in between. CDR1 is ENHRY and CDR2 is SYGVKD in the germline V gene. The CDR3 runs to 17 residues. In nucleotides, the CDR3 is TGTGCCATCAGTGAGGCGGGGGCCAATTCATACACAGATACGCAGTATTTT. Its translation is CAISEAGANSYTDTQYF.

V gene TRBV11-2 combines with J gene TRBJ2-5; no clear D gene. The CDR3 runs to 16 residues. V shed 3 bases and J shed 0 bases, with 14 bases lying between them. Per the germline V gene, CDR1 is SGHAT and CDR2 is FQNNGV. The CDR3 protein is CASSFPSNGDQETQYF. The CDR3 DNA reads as TGTGCCAGCAGCTTCCCTTCAAATGGGGACCAAGAGACCCAGTACTTC.